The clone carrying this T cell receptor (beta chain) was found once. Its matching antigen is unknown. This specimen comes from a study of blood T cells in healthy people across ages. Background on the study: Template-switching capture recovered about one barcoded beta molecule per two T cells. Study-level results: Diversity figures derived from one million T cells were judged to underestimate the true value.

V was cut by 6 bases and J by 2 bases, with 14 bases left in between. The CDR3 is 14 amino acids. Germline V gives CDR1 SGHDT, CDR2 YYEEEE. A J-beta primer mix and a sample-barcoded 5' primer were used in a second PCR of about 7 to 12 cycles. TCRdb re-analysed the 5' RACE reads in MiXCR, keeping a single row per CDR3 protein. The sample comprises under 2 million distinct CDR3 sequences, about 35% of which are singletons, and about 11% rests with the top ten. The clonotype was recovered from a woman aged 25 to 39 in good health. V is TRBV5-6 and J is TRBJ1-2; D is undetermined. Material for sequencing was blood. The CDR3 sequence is CASTLRMGNYGYTF. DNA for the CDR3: TGTGCCAGCACCCTCAGAATGGGGAACTATGGCTACACCTTC.